This T cell receptor (beta chain) was identified during a study of vaccination effects on CD4 cells after COVID-19. Study-level points and caveats: Early timepoints after infection were absent, and convalescent patients were few in the study.

Trimming cost V 4 bases and J 3 bases; bases outside gene matches: 3. Germline V gene lookup returns CDR1 SGHRS and CDR2 YFSETQ. This CDR3 is 14 amino acids long. Profiling relied on immunoSEQ multiplex PCR, and the TCRdb table lists in-frame clones only, not all of them. The sample has over 45,000 clones, about two thirds seen once. In the ViraFEST assay, antigen-specific CD4+ clonotypes were identified by expansion after peptide-pool stimulation. Culturing for 10 to 11 days preceded CD4+ T cell isolation. Nobody among the vaccine recipients had prior SARS-CoV-2 infection (nucleocapsid antibodies were negative). Wells each received 1.8 million or so PBMC, cultured with approximately 10 IU/ml IL-2 and about 9.3 ug/ml peptides. In this sample, this clone turned up once. What it binds is unknown.

The chain joins TRBV5-1 to TRBJ1-4, with TRBD1 identical over 7 bases. The specimen comprised CD4+ T cells from PBMCs cultured with SARS-CoV-2 spike peptides, sampled before COVID-19 vaccination. This clonotype was obtained from a human donor who received a COVID-19 vaccine. The CDR3 sequence is CASSNTGANEKLFF. The CDR3 bases are TGCGCCAGCAGCAATACAGGGGCTAATGAAAAACTGTTTTTT.